The 23 T cell receptor beta chains presented below share a single source sample, sequenced in a study of T cell clonality in common variable immunodeficiency. Sequencing used immunoSEQ multiplex PCR; TCRdb keeps in-frame clones, though not all of them. This sample has about 32,000 clones, each found more than once. The specimen sequenced was peripheral blood mononuclear cells. These receptor sequences come from a person aged 18 to 70 in good health.

This clone was picked up many times. The read gets to within 3 residues of the CDR3 end, and the germline J gene fills in the rest. The chain recombines TRBV18 with TRBJ1-1; the D is unclear. Germline loops: CDR1 KGHSH, CDR2 LQKENI. The CDR3 is 13 amino acids. The CDR3 region is CASSPSDPRRAFF. Incomplete CDR3 DNA: TGTGCCAGCTCACCATCAGACCCCAGGAGA.

This clone was seen only a few times. The read finishes 3 residues shy of the CDR3 end, and the germline J gene is used to complete it. The rearrangement joins TRBV27 to TRBJ2-7; TRBD1 agrees at 9 bases. The J segment lost 3 bases and the V segment lost 5 bases, leaving 2 bases of the junction unmatched. The CDR3 consists of 13 residues. Germline V gene data show CDR1 as MNHEY and CDR2 as SMNVEV (reference sequence). The CDR3 spells CASSPGQGYEQYF. CDR3 bases read: TGTGCCAGCAGTCCGGGACAGGGCTACGAG.

This clone occurred many times. The read finishes 3 residues shy of the CDR3 end, and the germline J gene is used to complete it. The chain employs TRBV20-1 and TRBJ1-2; no clear D gene. This CDR3 is 13 amino acids long. Looked up from germline, CDR1 is DFQATT and CDR2 is SNEGSKA (reference sequence). The CDR3: CSASKELGRGYTF. CDR3 DNA (partial): TGCAGTGCTAGTAAGGAATTGGGCCGGGGC.

This clone was seen more than once but under ten times. Given a much more abundant clone one base away, this may be a read error. The DNA ends 3 residues before the CDR3 does, and the rest of the CDR3 is filled in from the germline J gene. The V gene is TRBV19, the J gene TRBJ1-1, with 7 bases aligning to TRBD1. There are 11 residues in the CDR3. Trimming cost V 11 bases and J 4 bases; bases outside gene matches: 4. Germline CDR1 is LNHDA and CDR2 is SQIVND (reference sequence). CDR3 DNA (partial): TGTGCCGGTCACAGGGGCACTGAA. It encodes CAGHRGTE. The whole CDR3 is CAGHRGTEAFF. Together with reference TRBV19 and TRBJ1-1, the CDR3 gives the full variable domain: DGGITQSPKYLFRKEGQNVTLSCEQNLNHDAMYWYRQDPGQGLRLIYYSQIVNDFQKGDIAEGYSVSREKKESFPLTVTSAQKNPTAFYLCAGHRGTEAFFGQGTRLTVV.

Ten or more counts support this clone. Coverage ceases 3 residues before the CDR3 finishes, and the germline J gene fills in the end. The rearrangement joins TRBV7-9 to TRBJ2-5; D perhaps matches TRBD1 (6 bases). Germline values: CDR1 SEHNR, CDR2 FQNEAQ (reference sequence). V was cut by 1 base and J by 2 bases, with 11 bases left in between. The CDR3 spans 15 residues. The sequenced part of the CDR3 DNA is TGTGCCAGCAGCTTAGTAGGGGGACCACAAGAGACC. It is translated as CASSLVGGPQET. In full, the CDR3 is CASSLVGGPQETQYF.

This clone was seen many times. The CDR3 is cut off 3 residues early in the read; its end comes from the germline J gene. V gene TRBV13 combines with J gene TRBJ1-1; tentatively, D is TRBD1 (5 bases). The CDR3 contains 14 residues. Germline lookup yields CDR1 PRHDT and CDR2 FYEKMQ (reference sequence). The CDR3 is CASSFGDGQGEAFF. The sequenced CDR3 bases are TGTGCCAGCAGCTTTGGCGACGGTCAAGGGGAG.

As to this clone: This clone may be a read error of a much larger clone one base away. The read finishes 3 residues shy of the CDR3 end, and the germline J gene is used to complete it. Other nucleotide sequences from this sample produce the same CDR3. This sequence joins TRBV6-1 and TRBJ1-5, with TRBD1 as a possible D gene (5 bases). CDR1 is MNHNS and CDR2 is SASEGT in the germline V gene. The CDR3 is 15 amino acids. The V end lost 8 bases, the J end lost 3 bases, and 17 bases lay between the germline ends. The CDR3: CASREDSLFNQPQHF. Partial CDR3 DNA: TGTGCCAGCCGGGAAGACAGCCTTTTCAATCAGCCC.

This clone was recorded many times. CDR3 DNA (partial): TGTGCCAGCAGCCCTAGCGGGAGAGGGACCGGGGAG. Translated, it gives CASSPSGRGTGE. The complete CDR3 reads CASSPSGRGTGELFF. The rearrangement uses TRBV7-2 and TRBJ2-2, with 10 bases aligning to TRBD2. The CDR3 extends 3 residues past the end of the read, so its final part is completed from the germline J gene. Trimming removed 5 bases from V and 5 bases from J; junction bases left unmatched: 5. The CDR3 has 15 residues. In germline, CDR1 is SGHTA, CDR2 FQGNSA.

The table lists this clone with many counts. The read gets to within 3 residues of the CDR3 end, and the germline J gene fills in the rest. V is TRBV7-2 and J is TRBJ2-7; the match to TRBD1 covers 7 bases. Germline V gives CDR1 SGHTA, CDR2 FQGNSA. There are 13 residues in the CDR3. The J segment lost 3 bases and the V segment lost 8 bases, leaving 7 bases of the junction unmatched. The CDR3 is CASARTGRYEQYF. Partial CDR3 DNA: TGTGCCAGCGCTCGGACAGGCCGCTACGAG.

Ten or more counts support this clone. The read falls 3 residues short of the CDR3 end, and the missing part is taken from the germline J gene. This chain joins TRBV6-1 and TRBJ2-7, with 7 nucleotides matching TRBD1. The CDR3 extends over 14 amino acids. V shed 2 bases and J 6 bases; nucleotides not matched to a gene: 7. Germline-derived CDR1 and CDR2 are MNHNS and SASEGT. Incomplete CDR3 DNA: TGTGCCAGCAGTGAATTGGACAGGTGGTCCGAG. This encodes CASSELDRWSE. The whole CDR3 sequence reads CASSELDRWSEQYF.

This clone has a count of ten or more. The read falls 3 residues short of the CDR3 end, and the missing part is taken from the germline J gene. The chain joins TRBV30 to TRBJ2-2, with a possible D match to TRBD2 (6 bases). Looked up from germline, CDR1 is GTSNPN and CDR2 is SVGIG (reference sequence). Trimming shortened V by 0 bases and J by 7 bases, and 9 bases separated the two germline ends. The CDR3 runs 13 residues. CDR3 DNA, as far as it was read: TGTGCCTGGAGTGTACGGAGGGGCGGGGAG. Translated, it gives CAWSVRRGGE. The full CDR3 sequence reads CAWSVRRGGELFF.

This clone was recorded at least ten times. Coverage ceases 3 residues before the CDR3 finishes, and the germline J gene fills in the end. The chain couples TRBV30 to TRBJ1-3; D not resolved. CDR1 and CDR2 (germline): GTSNPN, SVGIG (reference sequence). V was pared by 2 bases and J by 0 bases, with 5 bases between. The CDR3 runs 13 residues. Partial CDR3 DNA: TGTGCCTGGAGTCTTAACTCTGGAAACACC. Amino acid sequence: CAWSLNSGNT. The full-length CDR3 reads as CAWSLNSGNTIYF. Together with reference TRBV30 and TRBJ1-3, the CDR3 gives the full variable domain: SQTIHQWPATLVQPVGSPLSLECTVEGTSNPNLYWYRQAAGRGLQLLFYSVGIGQISSEVPQNLSASRPQDRQFILSSKKLLLSDSGFYLCAWSLNSGNTIYFGEGSWLTVV.

The sample holds many counts of this clone. The CDR3 end lies 3 residues beyond the end of the read and is filled in from the germline J gene. V is TRBV2 and J is TRBJ2-5; TRBD1 might be the D (6 bases). The CDR3 totals 12 residues. Looked up from germline, CDR1 is SNHLY and CDR2 is FYNNEI. With 11 bases removed from V and 5 bases from J, the gap between germline ends came to 15 bases. The sequenced part of the CDR3 DNA is TGTGCCTCATCGACCCAGGGGGAGACC. Its protein product is CASSTQGET. The whole CDR3 protein is CASSTQGETQYF.

This clone has at least ten counts. With the read ending 3 residues before the CDR3 end, the germline J gene is used to fill in that end. This sequence joins TRBV5-4 and TRBJ2-5; no clear D gene. There are 14 residues in the CDR3. The ends were cut back, 0 bases at V and 4 bases at J, with 10 bases in the middle. In germline, CDR1 is SGHNT, CDR2 YYREEE (reference sequence). The CDR3 protein is CASSLVTSRETQYF. Incomplete CDR3 DNA: TGTGCCAGCAGCTTGGTGACTTCCCGAGAGACC.

This clone was observed many times. The read comes to an end 3 residues before the CDR3 does, leaving the germline J gene to fill in the end. The chain employs TRBV20-1 and TRBJ2-1, with unresolved D. Germline CDR1 is DFQATT and CDR2 is SNEGSKA (reference sequence). Trimming stripped 0 bases from V and 5 bases from J, with 17 bases between. The CDR3 runs 16 residues. The covered CDR3 bases are TGCAGTGCTAGAGATAAGGGCTATATAGTCCACAATGAG. Translated, it gives CSARDKGYIVHNE. The whole CDR3 sequence is CSARDKGYIVHNEQFF.

In its sample, this clone was seen many times. The observed sequence ends 3 residues before the CDR3 terminus, with the missing tail filled in from the germline J gene. The chain couples TRBV5-1 to TRBJ2-7; 11 positions match TRBD1. Germline-derived CDR1 and CDR2 are SGHRS and YFSETQ. V trimming: 3 bases; J trimming: 5 bases; junction bases outside the gene matches: 7. The CDR3 totals 15 residues. The CDR3 loop reads CASSSRGQGGDEQYF. The CDR3 DNA, read in part, is TGCGCCAGCAGCTCCAGGGGACAGGGGGGGGACGAG.

This clone was counted many times. The CDR3 reads CAWSDTGGVTNEKLFF. CDR3 DNA, as far as it was read: TGTGCCTGGAGTGATACAGGAGGGGTAACTAATGAAAAA. The rearrangement uses TRBV30 and TRBJ1-4, with D perhaps matching TRBD1 (5 bases). Read data end 3 residues before the CDR3 end; the end is taken from the germline J gene. Trimming took 1 base from V and 1 from J, leaving 13 bases between them. The V gene's germline CDR1 is GTSNPN and CDR2 SVGIG (reference sequence). The CDR3 has 16 amino acids.

This clone was detected many times. With the read ending 3 residues before the CDR3 end, the germline J gene is used to fill in that end. This chain links TRBV19 with TRBJ1-2; 8 positions agree with TRBD1. This CDR3 is built from 14 residues. Losses at the gene ends were 5 bases for V and 2 bases for J; bases not matched to a gene: 4. Germline loops: CDR1 LNHDA, CDR2 SQIVND (reference sequence). The CDR3 spells CASSPWTGNYGYTF. The DNA read from the CDR3 is TGTGCCAGTAGTCCTTGGACAGGGAACTATGGC.

As concerns this clone: The junction and the germline gene differ at one end; a read error may be behind it. Read data end 3 residues before the CDR3 end; the end is taken from the germline J gene. In the same sample, other DNA sequences code for this CDR3. This chain links TRBV7-8 with TRBJ1-3; a weak D match, TRBD1 (5 bases). CDR3 length equals 12 residues. Germline V CDR1 and CDR2: SGHVS, FQNEAQ. The chain's CDR3 is CASSLGVDTIYF. CDR3 bases read: TGTGCCAGCAGCTTAGGAGTGGACACG.

This clone was recorded at least ten times. Coverage ceases 3 residues before the CDR3 finishes, and the germline J gene fills in the end. This chain connects TRBV28 to TRBJ1-2; 8 nucleotides agree with TRBD1. Per the germline V gene, CDR1 is MDHEN and CDR2 is SYDVKM. This CDR3 has 13 residues. V trimming: 5 bases; J trimming: 6 bases; junction bases outside the gene matches: 5. The covered CDR3 bases are TGTGCCAGCAGTCCGCCGACAGGGGATGGC. Residues: CASSPPTGDG. The CDR3 as a whole reads CASSPPTGDGYTF.

This clone showed up many times. The sequenced fragment ends 3 residues before the CDR3 boundary, so the rest is inferred from the germline J gene. This chain connects TRBV6-1 to TRBJ2-3; D gene ambiguous. The CDR3 totals 14 residues. The germline CDR1 and CDR2 sequences are MNHNS and SASEGT. V lost 4 bases to trimming and J lost 5 bases, with 13 bases between them. The CDR3 loop is CASSGRSSVDTQYF. The DNA read from the CDR3 is TGTGCCAGCAGTGGAAGGAGCAGCGTAGATACG.

To note about this clone: Read coverage stops 3 residues before the CDR3 terminus; the germline J gene supplies the remainder. The chain carries TRBV2 and TRBJ2-7; 9 bases are a match to TRBD2. The ends lost 3 bases at V and 1 base at J; junction bases unmatched: 4. Germline CDR1 SNHLY, CDR2 FYNNEI. This CDR3 has 15 residues. CDR3 sequence reads: CASSDGLAGSYEQYF. The DNA read from the CDR3 is TGTGCCAGCAGTGATGGGCTAGCGGGATCCTACGAG.

This clone appeared many times. The CDR3 extends 3 residues past the end of the read, so its final part is completed from the germline J gene. The chain combines TRBV6-2 or TRBV6-3 with TRBJ1-2; D is undetermined. Germline CDR1 is MNHEY and CDR2 is SVGEGT. The CDR3 has 12 amino acids. The DNA read from the CDR3 is TGTGCCACCTCAACTAGAATACACGAC. It is translated as CATSTRIHD. The CDR3 as a whole reads CATSTRIHDYTF.